Each of the 9 T cell receptor beta chains below was sequenced from the same sample in a study of blood T cell repertoires in COVID-19 (dated by TCRdb to 2018 to 2021). Preparation of the library involved the immunoSEQ multiplex PCR assay. TCRdb's version of the immuneACCESS table is confined to in-frame rearrangements and falls short of the full clone set. An unresolved V gene accounts for under half of the shortfall where checked; the remainder is of unknown origin. In this sample the table shows approximately 180,000 clones, more than 75% of which occur a single time. In total, the top ten clones hold about a sixth of the sample. The sample comprised PBMCs or T cells enriched from blood (not recorded which). All receptors derive from a woman in her forties or fifties with acute COVID-19.

The count of this clone is one. This chain uses TRBV7-2 with TRBJ2-3; no definite D call. The CDR3 runs 14 residues. The ends were cut back, 2 bases at V and 0 bases at J, with 6 bases in the middle. Germline CDR1 reads SGHTA; CDR2 reads FQGNSA. The chain's CDR3 is CASSLRVSTDTQYF. The CDR3 DNA follows: TGTGCCAGCAGCTTACGGGTTAGCACAGATACGCAGTATTTT.

The CDR3 loop reads CASSTPTGPTDTQYF. The CDR3 region has the DNA TGTGCCAGTAGTACACCGACAGGGCCCACAGATACGCAGTATTTT. The chain couples TRBV19 to TRBJ2-3; 7 bases are shared with TRBD1. The V gene's germline CDR1 is LNHDA and CDR2 SQIVND (reference sequence). The CDR3 loop spans 15 amino acids. Germline trimming cut 4 bases from V and 2 bases from J; bases unmatched to any gene: 6.

V gene TRBV28 combines with J gene TRBJ1-6; 8 bases line up with TRBD1. The CDR3 loop spans 15 amino acids. Trimming removed 6 bases from V and 5 bases from J; junction bases left unmatched: 6. Germline CDR1 and CDR2: MDHEN and SYDVKM. The CDR3 nucleotides are TGTGCCAGCAGGGATGGACAGGGCCATAATTCACCCCTCCACTTT. The encoded protein is CASRDGQGHNSPLHF.

The rearrangement uses TRBV5-6 and TRBJ2-1, with 7 bases that match TRBD2. With 0 bases clipped from V and 5 bases from J, the junction kept 8 bases outside the gene matches. The germline CDR1 and CDR2 sequences are SGHDT and YYEEEE. The CDR3 is made up of 16 amino acids. CDR3 sequence reads: CASSLAGWGGNNEQFF. CDR3 nucleotide sequence: TGTGCCAGCAGCTTGGCCGGTTGGGGAGGGAACAATGAGCAGTTCTTC.

This chain links TRBV27 with TRBJ1-4; D is ambiguous. The germline V and J ends were trimmed by 6 bases and 0 bases, with 11 bases remaining between them. The CDR3 is 15 residues long. Germline CDR1 MNHEY, CDR2 SMNVEV (reference sequence). In DNA form, the CDR3 reads TGTGCCAGCAGGCTTAACACCGCAACTAATGAAAAACTGTTTTTT. Protein: CASRLNTATNEKLFF. Together with reference TRBV27 and TRBJ1-4, the CDR3 gives the full variable domain: EAQVTQNPRYLITVTGKKLTVTCSQNMNHEYMSWYRQDPGLGLRQIYYSMNVEVTDKGDVPEGYKVSRKEKRNFPLILESPSPNQTSLYFCASRLNTATNEKLFFGSGTQLSVL.

This clone occurred a few times. The J gene is TRBJ1-4, the V gene TRBV4-2, with 9 bases identical to TRBD1. V shed 5 bases and J 13 bases; nucleotides not matched to a gene: 14. The CDR3 has 15 amino acids. The germline CDR1 and CDR2 sequences are LGHNA and YNFKEQ. CDR3 in amino acids: CASSEGGQGSLRLFF. The CDR3 coding sequence is TGTGCCAGCAGCGAAGGGGGACAGGGTTCGCTTCGACTGTTTTTT.

V usage is TRBV5-1 and J usage is TRBJ2-5; 9 positions match TRBD1. CDR1 SGHRS and CDR2 YFSETQ come from the germline V gene. There are 15 residues in the CDR3. V lost 3 bases, J lost 5 bases, and 8 bases stayed unmatched. The CDR3, as DNA: TGCGCCAGCAGCTCCTGGACAGGGGTGGGGGAGACCCAGTACTTC. This sequence encodes CASSSWTGVGETQYF.

V and J are TRBV3-1 (or the pseudogene TRBV3-2) and TRBJ2-3; 14 bases fit TRBD2. Germline CDR1 and CDR2: LGHDT and YNNKEL (reference sequence). This CDR3 region has 18 residues. V shed 3 bases, J shed 0 bases, and the junction held 5 bases outside the gene matches. CDR3 amino acids: CASSQTSGGGPSTDTQYF. Here the CDR3 DNA reads TGTGCCAGCAGCCAGACTAGCGGGGGGGGTCCTAGCACAGATACGCAGTATTTT.

The chain has TRBV2 and TRBJ1-5; D is undetermined. The CDR3 is 13 amino acids. Trimming took off 7 bases at V and 4 bases at J, with 11 bases between the two ends. Per the germline V gene, CDR1 is SNHLY and CDR2 is FYNNEI. This CDR3 is CASKIGRNQPQHF. The CDR3 DNA is TGTGCCAGCAAAATTGGGAGGAATCAGCCCCAGCATTTT.